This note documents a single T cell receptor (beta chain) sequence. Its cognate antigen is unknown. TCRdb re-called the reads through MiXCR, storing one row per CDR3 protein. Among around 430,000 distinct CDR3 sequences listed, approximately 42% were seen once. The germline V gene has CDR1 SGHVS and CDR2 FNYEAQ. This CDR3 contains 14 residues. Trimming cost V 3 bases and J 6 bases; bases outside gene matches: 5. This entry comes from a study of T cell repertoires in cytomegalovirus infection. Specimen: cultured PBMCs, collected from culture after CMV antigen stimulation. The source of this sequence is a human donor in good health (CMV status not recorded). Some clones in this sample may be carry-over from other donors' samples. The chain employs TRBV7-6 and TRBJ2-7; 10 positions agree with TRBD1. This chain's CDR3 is CASSFRDRGSEQYF. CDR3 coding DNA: TGTGCCAGCAGCTTCAGGGACAGGGGCTCCGAGCAGTACTTC. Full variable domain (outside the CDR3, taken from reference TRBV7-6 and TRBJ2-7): GAGVSQSPRYKVTKRGQDVALRCDPISGHVSLYWYRQALGQGPEFLTYFNYEAQQDKSGLPNDRFSAERPEGSISTLTIQRTEQRDSAMYRCASSFRDRGSEQYFGPGTRLTVT.